This T cell receptor (beta chain) is from a study of blood T cell repertoires in COVID-19. Study-level background: Samples representing acute and convalescent COVID-19 were sourced from the United States, Italy and Spain. PBMCs, B-cell-depleted T cells, or T cells were the source of the cDNA or gDNA that made up the material.

Under the authors' procedure: How many nucleated cells were present was estimated from reference gene primer amplification. Sequencing used immunoSEQ multiplex PCR; TCRdb keeps in-frame clones, though not all of them. Clone size and the V and J calls come from that table; the DNA yielded D and trimming. The table shows 390,000 or so clones, with roughly 90% occurring only once. V lost 0 bases and J 2 bases, leaving 13 bases between the germline ends. In germline, CDR1 is LGHNA, CDR2 YNFKEQ. This CDR3 spans 16 amino acids. Sequencing used peripheral blood. The chain recombines TRBV4-2 with TRBJ1-2, with a weak D call TRBD1 (5 bases). The sequence was obtained from a man between 18 and 29 years old with active or convalescent COVID-19. The CDR3 bases are TGTGCCAGCAGCCAAGACATACGGGGGACGAACTATGGCTACACCTTC. Its protein is CASSQDIRGTNYGYTF.